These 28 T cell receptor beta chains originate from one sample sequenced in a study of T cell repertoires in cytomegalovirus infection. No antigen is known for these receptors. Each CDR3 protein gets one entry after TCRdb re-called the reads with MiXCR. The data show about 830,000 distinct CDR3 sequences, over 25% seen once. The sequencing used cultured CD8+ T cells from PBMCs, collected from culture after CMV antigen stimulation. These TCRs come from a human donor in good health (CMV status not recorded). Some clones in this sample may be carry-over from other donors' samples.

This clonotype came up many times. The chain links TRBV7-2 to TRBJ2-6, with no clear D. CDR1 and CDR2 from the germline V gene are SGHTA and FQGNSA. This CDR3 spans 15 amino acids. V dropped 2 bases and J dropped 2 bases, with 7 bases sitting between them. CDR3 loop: CASSLYSAGANVLTF. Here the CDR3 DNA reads TGTGCCAGCAGCTTATATTCGGCTGGGGCCAACGTCCTGACTTTC.

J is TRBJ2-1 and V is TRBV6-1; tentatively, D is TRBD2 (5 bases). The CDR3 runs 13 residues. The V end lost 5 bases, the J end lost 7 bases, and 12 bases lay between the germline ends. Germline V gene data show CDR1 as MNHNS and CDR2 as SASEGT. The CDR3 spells CASSFREVNEQFF. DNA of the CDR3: TGTGCCAGCAGTTTCCGGGAAGTGAATGAGCAGTTCTTC.

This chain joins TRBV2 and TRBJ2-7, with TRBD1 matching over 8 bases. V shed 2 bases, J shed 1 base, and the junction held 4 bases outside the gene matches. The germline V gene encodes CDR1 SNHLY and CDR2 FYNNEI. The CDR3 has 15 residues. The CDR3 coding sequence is TGTGCCAGCAGTGAAAAGGACAGGGCTTCCTACGAGCAGTACTTC. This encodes CASSEKDRASYEQYF.

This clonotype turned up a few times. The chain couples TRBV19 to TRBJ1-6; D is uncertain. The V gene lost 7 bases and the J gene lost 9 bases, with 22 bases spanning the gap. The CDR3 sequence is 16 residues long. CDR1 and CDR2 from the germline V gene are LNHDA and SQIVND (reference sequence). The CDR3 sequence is CASMGLGEAHTSPLHF. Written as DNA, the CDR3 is TGTGCCAGTATGGGCTTGGGAGAGGCGCATACTTCACCCCTCCACTTT.

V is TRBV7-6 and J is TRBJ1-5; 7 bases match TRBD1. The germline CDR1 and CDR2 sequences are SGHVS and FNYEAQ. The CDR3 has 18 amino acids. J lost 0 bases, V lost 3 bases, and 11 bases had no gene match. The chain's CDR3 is CASSFQRDSGLSNQPQHF. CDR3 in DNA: TGTGCCAGCAGCTTTCAACGGGACAGCGGACTTAGCAATCAGCCCCAGCATTTT.

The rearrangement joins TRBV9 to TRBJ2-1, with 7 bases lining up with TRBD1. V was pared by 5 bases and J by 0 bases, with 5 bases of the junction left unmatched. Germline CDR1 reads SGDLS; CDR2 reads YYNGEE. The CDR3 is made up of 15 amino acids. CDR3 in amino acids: CASSVAGGSYNEQFF. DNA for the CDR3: TGTGCCAGCAGTGTCGCAGGGGGCTCCTACAATGAGCAGTTCTTC.

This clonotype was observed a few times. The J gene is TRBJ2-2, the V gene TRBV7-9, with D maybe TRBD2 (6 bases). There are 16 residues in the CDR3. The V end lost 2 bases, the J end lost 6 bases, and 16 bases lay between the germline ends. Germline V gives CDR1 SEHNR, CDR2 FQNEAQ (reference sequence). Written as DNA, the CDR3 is TGTGCCAGCAGCTTATCGGGGACTGAGGGTGCCGGGGAGCTGTTTTTT. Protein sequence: CASSLSGTEGAGELFF.

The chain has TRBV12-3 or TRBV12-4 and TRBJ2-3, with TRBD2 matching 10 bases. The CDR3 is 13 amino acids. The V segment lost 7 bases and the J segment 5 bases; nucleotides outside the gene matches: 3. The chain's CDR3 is CASTTSGVDTQYF. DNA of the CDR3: TGTGCCAGCACAACTAGCGGGGTAGATACGCAGTATTTT.

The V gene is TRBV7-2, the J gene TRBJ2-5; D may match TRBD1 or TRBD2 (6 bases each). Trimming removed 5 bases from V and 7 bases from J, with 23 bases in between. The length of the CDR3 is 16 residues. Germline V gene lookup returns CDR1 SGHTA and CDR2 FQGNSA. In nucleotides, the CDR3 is TGTGCCAGCAGCCCTACGGTCGGGGGCGCCCAAAGGACCCAGTACTTC. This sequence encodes CASSPTVGGAQRTQYF.

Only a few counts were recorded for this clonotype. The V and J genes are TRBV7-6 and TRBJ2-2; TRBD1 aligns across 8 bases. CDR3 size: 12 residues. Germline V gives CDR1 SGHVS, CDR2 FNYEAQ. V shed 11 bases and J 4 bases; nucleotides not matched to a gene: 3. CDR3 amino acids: CAADRGTGELFF. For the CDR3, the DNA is TGTGCCGCAGACAGGGGCACCGGGGAGCTGTTTTTT.

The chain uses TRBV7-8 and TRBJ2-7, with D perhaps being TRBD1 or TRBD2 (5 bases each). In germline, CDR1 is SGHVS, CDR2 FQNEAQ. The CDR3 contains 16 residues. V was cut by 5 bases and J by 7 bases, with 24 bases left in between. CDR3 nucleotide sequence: TGTGCCAGCAGCCCGGGCGCGGGCTTAGGGGTCTGGGAGCAGTACGTC. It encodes CASSPGAGLGVWEQYV.

The CDR3 nucleotides read TGTGCCATCAGTGACAGGGATTTGAACACTGAAGCTTTCTTT. It translates to CAISDRDLNTEAFF. The chain has TRBV10-3 and TRBJ1-1, with TRBD1 as a possible D gene (5 bases). The V gene's germline CDR1 is ENHRY and CDR2 SYGVKD. CDR3 size: 14 residues. The V gene lost 3 bases and the J gene lost 0 bases, with 8 bases spanning the gap.

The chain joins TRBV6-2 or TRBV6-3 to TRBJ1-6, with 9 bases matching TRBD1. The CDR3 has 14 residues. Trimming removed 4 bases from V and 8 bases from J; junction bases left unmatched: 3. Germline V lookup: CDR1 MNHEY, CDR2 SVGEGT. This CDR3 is CASSSGTGYSPLHF. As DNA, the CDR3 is TGTGCCAGCAGTTCCGGGACAGGGTATTCACCCCTCCACTTT.

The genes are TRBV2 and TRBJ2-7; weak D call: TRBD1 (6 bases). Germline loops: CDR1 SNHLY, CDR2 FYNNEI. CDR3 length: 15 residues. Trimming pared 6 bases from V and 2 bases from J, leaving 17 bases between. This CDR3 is CASSLGQLGTYEQYF. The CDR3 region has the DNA TGTGCCAGCAGCCTCGGACAGCTCGGCACCTACGAGCAGTACTTC.

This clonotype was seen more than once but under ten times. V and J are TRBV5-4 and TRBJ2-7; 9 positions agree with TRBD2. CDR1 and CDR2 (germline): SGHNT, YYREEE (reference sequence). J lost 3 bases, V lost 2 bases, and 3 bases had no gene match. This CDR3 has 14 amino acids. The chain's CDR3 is CASSFDSGGYEQYF. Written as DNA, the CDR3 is TGTGCCAGCAGCTTTGATAGCGGGGGCTACGAGCAGTACTTC.

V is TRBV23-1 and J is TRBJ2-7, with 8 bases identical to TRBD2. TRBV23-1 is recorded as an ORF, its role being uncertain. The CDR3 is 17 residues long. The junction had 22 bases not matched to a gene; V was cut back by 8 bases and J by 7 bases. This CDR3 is CASFNPQRQPTGGEQYV. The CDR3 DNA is TGCGCCAGCTTTAACCCCCAGCGGCAGCCAACGGGGGGGGAGCAGTACGTC.

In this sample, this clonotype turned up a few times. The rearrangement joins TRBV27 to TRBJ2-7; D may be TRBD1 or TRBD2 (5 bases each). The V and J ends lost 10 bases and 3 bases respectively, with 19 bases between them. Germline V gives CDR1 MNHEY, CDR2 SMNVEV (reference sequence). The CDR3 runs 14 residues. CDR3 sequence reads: CATQPTGAVYEQYV. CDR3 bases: TGTGCCACCCAACCTACCGGGGCGGTCTACGAGCAGTACGTC.

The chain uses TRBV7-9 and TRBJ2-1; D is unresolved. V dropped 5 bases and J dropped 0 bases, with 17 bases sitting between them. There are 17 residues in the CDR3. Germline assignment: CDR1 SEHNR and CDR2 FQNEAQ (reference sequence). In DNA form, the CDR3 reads TGTGCCAGCAGCCCACCCCTTGCAGGCCTCTCCTACAATGAGCAGTTCTTC. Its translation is CASSPPLAGLSYNEQFF.

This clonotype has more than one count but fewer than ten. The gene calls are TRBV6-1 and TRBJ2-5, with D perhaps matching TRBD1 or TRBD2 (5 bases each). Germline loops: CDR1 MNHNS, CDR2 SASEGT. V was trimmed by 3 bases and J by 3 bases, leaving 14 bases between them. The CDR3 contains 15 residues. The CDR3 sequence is CASSDWTGQKETQYF. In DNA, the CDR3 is TGTGCCAGCAGTGACTGGACGGGGCAAAAAGAGACCCAGTACTTC.

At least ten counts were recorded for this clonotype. The chain's CDR3 is CASSWTSYNEQFF. CDR3 bases: TGTGCCAGCAGTTGGACCTCCTACAATGAGCAGTTCTTC. The chain links TRBV6-2 or TRBV6-3 to TRBJ2-1; no clear D. The V end lost 4 bases, the J end lost 0 bases, and 4 bases lay between the germline ends. CDR3 length: 13 residues. Germline V gene data show CDR1 as MNHEY and CDR2 as SVGEGT.

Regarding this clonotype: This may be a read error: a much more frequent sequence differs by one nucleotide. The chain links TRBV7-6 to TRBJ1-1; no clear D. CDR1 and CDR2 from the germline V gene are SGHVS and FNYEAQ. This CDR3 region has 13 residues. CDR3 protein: CANSPRENTEAFF. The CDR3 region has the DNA TGTGCCAACAGCCCCCGGGAGAACACTGAAGCTTTCTTT.

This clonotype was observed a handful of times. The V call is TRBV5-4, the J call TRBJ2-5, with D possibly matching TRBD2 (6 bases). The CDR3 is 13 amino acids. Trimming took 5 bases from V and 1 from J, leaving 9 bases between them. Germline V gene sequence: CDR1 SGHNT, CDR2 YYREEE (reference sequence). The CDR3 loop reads CASREGGQETQYF. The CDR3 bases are TGTGCCAGCAGGGAGGGAGGCCAAGAGACCCAGTACTTC.

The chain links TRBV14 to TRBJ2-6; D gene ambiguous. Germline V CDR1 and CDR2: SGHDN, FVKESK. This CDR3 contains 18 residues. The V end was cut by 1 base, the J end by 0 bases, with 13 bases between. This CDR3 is CASSQGNNRLSGANVLTF. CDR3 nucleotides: TGTGCCAGCAGCCAAGGTAACAACCGCCTCTCTGGGGCCAACGTCCTGACTTTC.

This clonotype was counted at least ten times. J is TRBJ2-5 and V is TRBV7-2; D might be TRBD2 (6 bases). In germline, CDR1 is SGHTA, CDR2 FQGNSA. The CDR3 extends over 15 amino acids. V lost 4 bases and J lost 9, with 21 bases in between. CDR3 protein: CASSSSFGYPGAQYF. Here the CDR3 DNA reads TGTGCCAGCAGCTCCAGTTTTGGCTATCCGGGGGCCCAGTACTTC.

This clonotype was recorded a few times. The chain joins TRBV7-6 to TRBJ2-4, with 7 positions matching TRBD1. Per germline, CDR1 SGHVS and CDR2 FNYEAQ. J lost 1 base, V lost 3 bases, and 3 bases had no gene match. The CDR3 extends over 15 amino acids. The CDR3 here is CASSFIRGAKNIQYF. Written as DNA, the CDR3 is TGTGCCAGCAGCTTTATCAGGGGGGCCAAAAACATTCAGTACTTC.

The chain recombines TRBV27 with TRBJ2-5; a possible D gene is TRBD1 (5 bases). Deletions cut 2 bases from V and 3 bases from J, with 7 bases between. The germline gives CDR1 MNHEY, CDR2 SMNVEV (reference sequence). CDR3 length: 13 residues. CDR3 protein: CASSLHRKETQYF. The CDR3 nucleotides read TGTGCCAGCAGTTTACACAGGAAAGAGACCCAGTACTTC.

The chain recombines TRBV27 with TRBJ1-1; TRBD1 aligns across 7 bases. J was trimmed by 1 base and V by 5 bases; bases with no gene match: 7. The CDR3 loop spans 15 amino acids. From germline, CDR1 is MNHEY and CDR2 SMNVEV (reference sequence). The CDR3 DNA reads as TGTGCCAGCAGTCCAACTTACAGGGGGAACACTGAAGCTTTCTTT. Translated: CASSPTYRGNTEAFF.

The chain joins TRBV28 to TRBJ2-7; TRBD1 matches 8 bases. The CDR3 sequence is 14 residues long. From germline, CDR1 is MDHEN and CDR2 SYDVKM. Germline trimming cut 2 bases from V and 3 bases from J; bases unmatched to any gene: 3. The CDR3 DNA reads TGTGCCAGCAGTTTAAGGGACAGGTTCTACGAGCAGTACGTC. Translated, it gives CASSLRDRFYEQYV.